The 6 T cell receptor beta chains below come from one sample, sequenced in a study of patients and donors after allogeneic stem cell transplantation. TCRdb ran MiXCR on the RT-PCR reads and lists one entry per CDR3 protein. This sample carries 190,000 or so distinct CDR3 sequences, more than 35% of them seen once, and the ten largest clones take approximately 10%. The sample was blood, either unsorted or a sorted T cell fraction (not recorded which). The receptors were sampled from a human donor who was either an allogeneic HSCT recipient or a stem cell or donor lymphocyte infusion donor (not recorded which). It is not recorded whose cells these are; they may come from a transplant donor.

V is TRBV4-2 and J is TRBJ1-2, with D possibly TRBD1 on 6 matching bases. The CDR3 extends over 15 amino acids. The V gene lost 0 bases and the J gene lost 4 bases, with 12 bases spanning the gap. Germline assignment: CDR1 LGHNA and CDR2 YNFKEQ. This chain's CDR3 is CASSQEGRQVYGYTF. The DNA of the CDR3 is TGTGCCAGCAGCCAAGAGGGGAGACAGGTCTATGGCTACACCTTC.

This clonotype has a handful of counts. The V gene is TRBV12-3 or TRBV12-4, the J gene TRBJ1-5; D is perhaps TRBD1 (5 bases). The CDR3 is 15 amino acids. Trimming removed 0 bases at V and 6 bases at J, with 12 bases between. CDR3 loop: CASSLAQGRAQPQHF. The CDR3 DNA reads TGTGCCAGCAGTTTAGCGCAGGGCAGGGCTCAGCCCCAGCATTTT.

This clonotype was seen more than once but under ten times. This rearrangement joins TRBV5-1 to TRBJ1-2; D is ambiguous. V lost 6 bases to trimming and J lost 4 bases, with 19 bases between them. CDR1 and CDR2 from the germline V gene are SGHRS and YFSETQ. The CDR3 loop spans 15 amino acids. The CDR3 is CASTDLEGPLYGYTF. The CDR3 DNA is TGCGCCAGCACCGATTTGGAAGGGCCACTCTATGGCTACACCTTC.

This chain connects TRBV29-1 to TRBJ1-1, with 8 nucleotides matching TRBD1. The ends lost 6 bases at V and 5 bases at J; junction bases unmatched: 5. Germline CDR1 is SQVTM and CDR2 is ANQGSEA. The CDR3 consists of 12 residues. CDR3: CSVLTGGTEAFF. The CDR3 DNA reads TGCAGCGTCCTAACAGGGGGAACTGAAGCTTTCTTT.

This clonotype appeared a few times. The V gene is TRBV29-1, the J gene TRBJ1-1, with D uncertain. CDR3 length equals 12 residues. V lost 3 bases and J 1 base, leaving 6 bases between the germline ends. The germline V gene encodes CDR1 SQVTM and CDR2 ANQGSEA. CDR3 sequence reads: CSVDRTNTEAFF. As DNA, the CDR3 is TGCAGCGTTGACAGGACGAACACTGAAGCTTTCTTT. The complete variable domain, with remaining parts taken from reference TRBV29-1 and TRBJ1-1, reads SAVISQKPSRDICQRGTSLTIQCQVDSQVTMMFWYRQQPGQSLTLIATANQGSEATYESGFVIDKFPISRPNLTFSTLTVSNMSPEDSSIYLCSVDRTNTEAFFGQGTRLTVV.

The chain combines TRBV5-1 with TRBJ1-6; 8 bases match TRBD1. Germline trimming cut 3 bases from V and 9 bases from J; bases unmatched to any gene: 14. Germline lookup yields CDR1 SGHRS and CDR2 YFSETQ. The CDR3 runs 17 residues. The CDR3 loop is CASSSDGQGGSGSPLHF. CDR3 nucleotide sequence: TGCGCCAGCAGCTCCGACGGACAGGGTGGTTCGGGTTCACCCCTCCACTTT.